This T cell receptor (beta chain) originates from a study of blood T cell repertoires in COVID-19. Looking at the study overall: Donors in the United States, Italy and Spain gave samples during acute or convalescent COVID-19.

Participant age was roughly 18 to 90 years, and participants resided in 25 or so US areas. Participant-given clinical history determined each cohort assignment. Sequenced by immunoSEQ multiplex PCR; TCRdb stores in-frame clones only, minus some. The sample contains a few hundred thousand clones, more than 75% of which appear only once. This clone was seen a single time. Trimming took 1 base from V and 5 from J, leaving 3 bases between them. Germline CDR1 and CDR2: MNHEY and SVGAGI. The CDR3 spans 11 residues. The chain recombines TRBV6-5 with TRBJ2-7; D unresolved. The specimen sequenced was PBMCs or T cells enriched from blood (not recorded which). The origin of this receptor is a woman between 45 and 60 years old who had been exposed to COVID-19. The CDR3 DNA reads TGTGCCAGCAGTTACTTAGACGAGCAGTACTTC. Its translation: CASSYLDEQYF.